The sequence of this T cell receptor beta chain was determined in a study of blood T cell repertoires in COVID-19. Background on the study: The United States, Italy and Spain were the sources of the acute and convalescent COVID-19 samples. Sample material is recorded as cDNA or gDNA derived from T cells, B-cell-depleted T cells, or PBMCs.

As originally analysed: From reference gene primer amplification, estimates of nucleated cell counts were derived. Produced via immunoSEQ multiplex PCR; TCRdb's table is partial and in-frame only. V, J and clone size are those of that table, while D and trimming were read from the DNA. The sample lists fewer than 300,000 clones; roughly 85% were seen once. Per germline, CDR1 GTSNPN and CDR2 SVGIG (reference sequence). This CDR3 contains 13 residues. V lost 0 bases to trimming and J lost 8 bases, with 13 bases between them. This clone was seen once. The origin of this receptor is a woman younger than 35 with acute or convalescent COVID-19. The chain couples TRBV30 to TRBJ1-2; D might be TRBD1 (6 bases). The sample comprised peripheral blood. The CDR3 DNA reads TGTGCCTGGAGTGTATACAGGGAGAACGGCTACACCTTC. Protein product: CAWSVYRENGYTF. The full variable domain, in which reference TRBV30 and TRBJ1-2 provide the parts outside the CDR3, is SQTIHQWPATLVQPVGSPLSLECTVEGTSNPNLYWYRQAAGRGLQLLFYSVGIGQISSEVPQNLSASRPQDRQFILSSKKLLLSDSGFYLCAWSVYRENGYTFGSGTRLTVV.